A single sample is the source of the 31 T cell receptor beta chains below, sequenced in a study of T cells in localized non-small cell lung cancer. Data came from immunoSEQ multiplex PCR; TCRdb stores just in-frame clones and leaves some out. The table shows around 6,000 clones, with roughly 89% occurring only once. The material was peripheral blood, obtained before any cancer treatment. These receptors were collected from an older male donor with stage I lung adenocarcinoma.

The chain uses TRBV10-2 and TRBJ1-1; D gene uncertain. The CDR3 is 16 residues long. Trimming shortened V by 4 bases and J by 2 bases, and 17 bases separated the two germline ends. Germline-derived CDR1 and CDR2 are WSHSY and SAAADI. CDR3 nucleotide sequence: TGCGCCAGCAGTGGAATCCTAGAGGGCCCAAACACTGAAGCTTTCTTT. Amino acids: CASSGILEGPNTEAFF.

The CDR3 here is CASSQHGTGGSYNEQFF. For the CDR3, the DNA is TGCGCCAGCAGCCAACACGGGACAGGGGGTAGCTACAATGAGCAGTTCTTC. The J gene is TRBJ2-1, the V gene TRBV4-1; 11 positions agree with TRBD1. The CDR3 extends over 17 amino acids. CDR1 and CDR2 (germline): MGHRA, YSYEKL. J was trimmed by 3 bases and V by 2 bases; bases with no gene match: 6.

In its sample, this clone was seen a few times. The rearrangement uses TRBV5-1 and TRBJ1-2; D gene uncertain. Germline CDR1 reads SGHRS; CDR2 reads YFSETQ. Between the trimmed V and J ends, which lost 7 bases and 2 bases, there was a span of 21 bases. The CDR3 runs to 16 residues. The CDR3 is CASSIGGNSLNYGYTF. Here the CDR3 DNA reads TGCGCCAGCTCAATTGGCGGGAACAGCCTGAACTATGGCTACACCTTC.

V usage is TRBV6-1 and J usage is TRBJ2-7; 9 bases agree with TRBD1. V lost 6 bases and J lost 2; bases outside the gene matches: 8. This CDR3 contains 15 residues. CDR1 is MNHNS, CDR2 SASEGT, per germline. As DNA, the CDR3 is TGTGCCAGCAGACCAGGACAGGGGATACCCTACGAGCAGTACGTC. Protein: CASRPGQGIPYEQYV.

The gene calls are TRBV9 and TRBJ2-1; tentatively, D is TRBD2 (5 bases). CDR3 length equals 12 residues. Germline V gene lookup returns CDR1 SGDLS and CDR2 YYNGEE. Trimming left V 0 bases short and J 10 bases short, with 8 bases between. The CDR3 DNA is TGTGCCAGCAGCGTAGCGGCGGGCGAGCAGTTCTTC. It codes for CASSVAAGEQFF.

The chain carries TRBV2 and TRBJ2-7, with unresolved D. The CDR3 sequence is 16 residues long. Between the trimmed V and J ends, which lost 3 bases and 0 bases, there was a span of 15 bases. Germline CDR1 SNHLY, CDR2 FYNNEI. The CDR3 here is CASSELLMGSSYEQYF. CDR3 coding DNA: TGTGCCAGCAGTGAGCTGTTAATGGGCAGCTCCTACGAGCAGTACTTC.

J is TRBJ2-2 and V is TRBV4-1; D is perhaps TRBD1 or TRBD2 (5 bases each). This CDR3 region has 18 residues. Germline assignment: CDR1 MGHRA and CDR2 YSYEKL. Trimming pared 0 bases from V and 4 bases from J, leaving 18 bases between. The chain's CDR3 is CASSQEGRGTPGTGELFF. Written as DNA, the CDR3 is TGCGCCAGCAGCCAAGAAGGTCGGGGCACACCGGGCACCGGGGAGCTGTTTTTT.

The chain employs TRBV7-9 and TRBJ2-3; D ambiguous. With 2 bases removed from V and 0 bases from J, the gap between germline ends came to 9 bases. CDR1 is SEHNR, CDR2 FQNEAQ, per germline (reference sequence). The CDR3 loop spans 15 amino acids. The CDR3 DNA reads TGTGCCAGCAGCTTATCGGGCAGAAGCACAGATACGCAGTATTTT. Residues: CASSLSGRSTDTQYF.

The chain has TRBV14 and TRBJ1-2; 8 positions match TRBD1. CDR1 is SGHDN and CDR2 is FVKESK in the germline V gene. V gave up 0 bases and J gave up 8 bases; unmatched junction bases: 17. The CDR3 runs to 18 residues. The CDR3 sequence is CASSQDRTGKGLLGGYTF. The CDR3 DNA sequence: TGTGCCAGCAGCCAAGACAGGACAGGGAAGGGTTTATTAGGCGGCTACACCTTC.

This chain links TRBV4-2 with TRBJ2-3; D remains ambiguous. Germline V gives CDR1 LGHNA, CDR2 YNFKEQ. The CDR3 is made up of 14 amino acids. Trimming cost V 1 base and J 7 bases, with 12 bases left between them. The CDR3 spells CASSQGSQDYTQYF. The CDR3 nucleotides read TGTGCCAGCAGCCAAGGGTCCCAGGATTATACGCAGTATTTT.

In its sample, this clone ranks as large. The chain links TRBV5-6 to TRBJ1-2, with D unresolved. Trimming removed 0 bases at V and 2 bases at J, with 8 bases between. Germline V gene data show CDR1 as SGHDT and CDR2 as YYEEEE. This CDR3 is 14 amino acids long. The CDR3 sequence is CASSLEHPNYGYTF. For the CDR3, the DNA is TGTGCCAGCAGCTTGGAACATCCAAACTATGGCTACACCTTC. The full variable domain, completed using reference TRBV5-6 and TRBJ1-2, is DAGVTQSPTHLIKTRGQQVTLRCSPKSGHDTVSWYQQALGQGPQFIFQYYEEEERQRGNFPDRFSGHQFPNYSSELNVNALLLGDSALYLCASSLEHPNYGYTFGSGTRLTVV.

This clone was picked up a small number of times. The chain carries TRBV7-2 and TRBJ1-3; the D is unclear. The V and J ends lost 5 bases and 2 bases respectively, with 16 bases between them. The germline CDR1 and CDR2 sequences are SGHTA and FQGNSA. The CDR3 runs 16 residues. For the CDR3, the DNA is TGTGCCAGCAGCCGCGACTCAGGATTTCCTGGAAACACCATATATTTT. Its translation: CASSRDSGFPGNTIYF.

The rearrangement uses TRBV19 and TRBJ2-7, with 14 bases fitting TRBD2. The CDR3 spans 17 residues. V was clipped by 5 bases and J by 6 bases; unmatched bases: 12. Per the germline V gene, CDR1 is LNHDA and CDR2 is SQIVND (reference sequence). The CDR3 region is CASSAGPGLAGASEQYF. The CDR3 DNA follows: TGTGCCAGTAGTGCGGGACCGGGACTAGCGGGAGCTAGCGAGCAGTACTTC.

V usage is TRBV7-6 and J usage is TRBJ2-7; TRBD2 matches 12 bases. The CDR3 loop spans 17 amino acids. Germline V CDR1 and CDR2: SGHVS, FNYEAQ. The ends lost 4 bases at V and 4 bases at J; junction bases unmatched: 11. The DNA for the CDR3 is TGTGCCAGCAGCTCCTGGTCGCGACTAGCGGGAGCTTACGAGCAGTACTTC. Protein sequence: CASSSWSRLAGAYEQYF.

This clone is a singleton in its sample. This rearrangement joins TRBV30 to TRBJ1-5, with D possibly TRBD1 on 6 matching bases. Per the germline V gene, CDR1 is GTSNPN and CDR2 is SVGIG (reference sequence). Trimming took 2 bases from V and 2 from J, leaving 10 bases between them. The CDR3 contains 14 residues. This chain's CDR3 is CAWSLQGGNQPQHF. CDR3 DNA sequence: TGTGCCTGGAGTCTACAGGGAGGCAATCAGCCCCAGCATTTT.

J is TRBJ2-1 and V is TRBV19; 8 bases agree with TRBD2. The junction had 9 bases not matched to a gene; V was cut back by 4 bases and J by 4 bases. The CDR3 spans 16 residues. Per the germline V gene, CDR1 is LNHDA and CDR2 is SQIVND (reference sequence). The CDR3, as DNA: TGTGCCAGTAGTACCCCCCCGGGAGGGTGGTACAATGAGCAGTTCTTC. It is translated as CASSTPPGGWYNEQFF. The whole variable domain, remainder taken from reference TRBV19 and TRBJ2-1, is DGGITQSPKYLFRKEGQNVTLSCEQNLNHDAMYWYRQDPGQGLRLIYYSQIVNDFQKGDIAEGYSVSREKKESFPLTVTSAQKNPTAFYLCASSTPPGGWYNEQFFGPGTRLTVL.

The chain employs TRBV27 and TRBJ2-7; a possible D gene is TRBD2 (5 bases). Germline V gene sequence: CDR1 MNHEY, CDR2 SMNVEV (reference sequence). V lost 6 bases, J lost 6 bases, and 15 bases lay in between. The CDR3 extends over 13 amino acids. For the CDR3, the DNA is TGTGCCAGCAGCCGACGGGGATCGGTCGAGCAGTACGTC. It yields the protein CASSRRGSVEQYV.

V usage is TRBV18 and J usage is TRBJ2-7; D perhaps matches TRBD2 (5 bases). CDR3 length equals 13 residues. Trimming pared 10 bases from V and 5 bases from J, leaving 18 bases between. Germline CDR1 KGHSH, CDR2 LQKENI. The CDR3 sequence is CATVGVPPHEQYF. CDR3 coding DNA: TGTGCCACTGTCGGGGTCCCCCCCCACGAGCAGTACTTC. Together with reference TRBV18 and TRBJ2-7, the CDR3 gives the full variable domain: NAGVMQNPRHLVRRRGQEARLRCSPMKGHSHVYWYRQLPEEGLKFMVYLQKENIIDESGMPKERFSAEFPKEGPSILRIQQVVRGDSAAYFCATVGVPPHEQYFGPGTRLTVT.

This chain's CDR3 is CASSELAGEYEQYF. CDR3 coding DNA: TGTGCCAGCAGTGAACTAGCGGGGGAATACGAGCAGTACTTC. The genes are TRBV2 and TRBJ2-7; 10 bases line up with TRBD2. This CDR3 has 14 residues. Germline lookup yields CDR1 SNHLY and CDR2 FYNNEI. The trim removed 2 bases at V and 4 bases at J, leaving 2 bases unmatched.

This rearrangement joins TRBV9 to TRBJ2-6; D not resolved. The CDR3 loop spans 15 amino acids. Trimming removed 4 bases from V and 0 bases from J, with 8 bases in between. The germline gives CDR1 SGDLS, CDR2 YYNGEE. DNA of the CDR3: TGTGCCAGCAGCCCCAAAGGCTCTGGGGCCAACGTCCTGACTTTC. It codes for CASSPKGSGANVLTF.

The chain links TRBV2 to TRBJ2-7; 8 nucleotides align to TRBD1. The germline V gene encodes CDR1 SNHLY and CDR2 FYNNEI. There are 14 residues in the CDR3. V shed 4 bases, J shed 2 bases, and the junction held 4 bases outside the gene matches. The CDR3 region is CASSGGDRTYEQYF. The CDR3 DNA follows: TGTGCCAGCAGTGGTGGGGACAGGACCTACGAGCAGTACTTC.

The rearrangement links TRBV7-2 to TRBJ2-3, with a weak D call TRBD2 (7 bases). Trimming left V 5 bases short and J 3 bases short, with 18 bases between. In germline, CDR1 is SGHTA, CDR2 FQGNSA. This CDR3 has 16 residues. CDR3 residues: CASSPRGPGGTDTQYF. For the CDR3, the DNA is TGTGCCAGCAGCCCGCGGGGGCCGGGGGGAACAGATACGCAGTATTTT.

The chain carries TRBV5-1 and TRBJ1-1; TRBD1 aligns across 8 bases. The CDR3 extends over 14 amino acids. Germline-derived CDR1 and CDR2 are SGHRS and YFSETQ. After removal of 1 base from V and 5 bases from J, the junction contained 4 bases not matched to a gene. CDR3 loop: CASSLLQGETEAFF. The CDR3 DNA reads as TGCGCCAGCAGCTTGCTACAGGGGGAGACTGAAGCTTTCTTT.

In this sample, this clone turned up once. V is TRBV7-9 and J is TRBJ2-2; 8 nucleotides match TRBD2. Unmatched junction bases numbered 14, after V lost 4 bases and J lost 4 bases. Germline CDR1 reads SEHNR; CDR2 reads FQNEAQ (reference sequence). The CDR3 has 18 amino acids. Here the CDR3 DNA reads TGTGCCAGCAGCTCAAGCTCGGGGAGCGGGGGTTCCACCGGGGAGCTGTTTTTT. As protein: CASSSSSGSGGSTGELFF.

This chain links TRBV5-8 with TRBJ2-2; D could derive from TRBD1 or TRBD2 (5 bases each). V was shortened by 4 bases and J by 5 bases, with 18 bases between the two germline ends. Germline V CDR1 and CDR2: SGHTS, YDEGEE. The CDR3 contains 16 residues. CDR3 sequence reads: CASSPWDGGRTGELFF. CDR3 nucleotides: TGTGCCAGCAGCCCCTGGGACGGTGGAAGAACCGGGGAGCTGTTTTTT.

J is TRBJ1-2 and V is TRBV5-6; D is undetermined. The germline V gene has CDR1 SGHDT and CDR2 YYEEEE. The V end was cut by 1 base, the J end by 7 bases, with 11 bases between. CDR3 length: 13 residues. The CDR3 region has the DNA TGTGCCAGCAGCTTGAGCTGGGGAAGTGGCTACACCTTC. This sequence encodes CASSLSWGSGYTF.

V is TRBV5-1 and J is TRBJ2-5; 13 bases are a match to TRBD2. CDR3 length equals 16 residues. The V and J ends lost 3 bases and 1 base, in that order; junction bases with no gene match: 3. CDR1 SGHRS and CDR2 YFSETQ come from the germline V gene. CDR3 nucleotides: TGCGCCAGCAGCTCTTGGACTAGCGGGGGCCAAGAGACCCAGTACTTC. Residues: CASSSWTSGGQETQYF.

The CDR3 sequence is CAWSRAGGNQPQHF. CDR3 coding DNA: TGTGCCTGGAGTCGGGCAGGCGGTAATCAGCCCCAGCATTTT. V is TRBV30 and J is TRBJ1-5; D is unclear. Trimming removed 2 bases from V and 4 bases from J, with 12 bases in between. Germline V gives CDR1 GTSNPN, CDR2 SVGIG (reference sequence). CDR3 length equals 14 residues.

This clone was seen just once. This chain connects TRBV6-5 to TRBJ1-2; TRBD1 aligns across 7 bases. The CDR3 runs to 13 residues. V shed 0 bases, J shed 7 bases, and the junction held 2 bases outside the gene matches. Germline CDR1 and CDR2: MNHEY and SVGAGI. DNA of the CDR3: TGTGCCAGCAGTTACTCGGCAGGGGGTGGCTACACCTTC. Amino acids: CASSYSAGGGYTF.

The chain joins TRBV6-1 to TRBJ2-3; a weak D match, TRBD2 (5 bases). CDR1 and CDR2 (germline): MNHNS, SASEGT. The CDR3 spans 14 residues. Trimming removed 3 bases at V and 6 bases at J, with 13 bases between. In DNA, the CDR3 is TGTGCCAGCAGTGAGTCGAGGGCCTCGGATACGCAGTATTTT. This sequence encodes CASSESRASDTQYF.

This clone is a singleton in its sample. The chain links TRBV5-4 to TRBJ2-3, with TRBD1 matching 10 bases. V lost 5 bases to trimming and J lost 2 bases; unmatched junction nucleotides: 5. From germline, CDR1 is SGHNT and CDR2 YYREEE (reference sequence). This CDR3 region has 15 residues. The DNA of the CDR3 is TGTGCCAGCAGTCCAGGGACAGGGGTCACAGATACGCAGTATTTT. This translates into CASSPGTGVTDTQYF.